This T cell receptor beta chain was obtained from a study of cytomegalovirus exposure and HLA in healthy donors. PCR was performed using 60 Vbeta and 13 Jbeta primers. Here immunoSEQ multiplex PCR was the method, and the copy in TCRdb shows in-frame clones only, minus some. The sample lists about 130,000 clones, roughly three quarters occurring once. Note on this clone: Its specificity is unknown.

Study-level results: Around 160 TCR beta chains were listed as cytomegalovirus-associated. Judged likely to be a sequencing artifact was a cluster of highly shared sequence variants.

Looked up from germline, CDR1 is SGHRS and CDR2 is YFSETQ. The junction had 7 bases not matched to a gene; V was cut back by 4 bases and J by 3 bases. This CDR3 is built from 15 residues. The chain couples TRBV5-1 to TRBJ1-1; 9 positions agree with TRBD1. This TCR derives from a woman aged 40 to 49 in good health and CMV-seronegative. Sequencing used PBMCs. Here the CDR3 reads CASSTTGQGYTEAFF. The CDR3 DNA reads TGCGCCAGCAGCACTACGGGACAGGGATACACTGAAGCTTTCTTT.